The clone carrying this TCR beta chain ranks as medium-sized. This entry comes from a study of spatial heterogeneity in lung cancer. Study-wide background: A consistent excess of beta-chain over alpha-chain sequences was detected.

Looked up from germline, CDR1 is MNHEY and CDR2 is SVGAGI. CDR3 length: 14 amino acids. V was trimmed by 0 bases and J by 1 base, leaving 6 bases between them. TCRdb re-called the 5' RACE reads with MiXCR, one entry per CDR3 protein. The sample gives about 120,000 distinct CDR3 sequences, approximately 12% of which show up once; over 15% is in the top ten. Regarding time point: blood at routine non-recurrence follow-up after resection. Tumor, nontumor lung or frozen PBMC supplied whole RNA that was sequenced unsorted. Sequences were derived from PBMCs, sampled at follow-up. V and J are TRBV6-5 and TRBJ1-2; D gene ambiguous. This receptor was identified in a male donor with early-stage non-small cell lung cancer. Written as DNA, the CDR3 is TGTGCCAGCAGTTACTCGACCCGTAACTATGGCTACACCTTC. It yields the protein CASSYSTRNYGYTF.